Following are 31 T cell receptor beta chains from one sample sequenced in a study of T cell responses to AZD1222 COVID-19 vaccine. Some clones are missing from TCRdb's copy, which holds only in-frame ones; the method was immunoSEQ multiplex PCR. This sample yields over 150,000 clones, of which 85% to 90% are seen a single time; around 5.8% belongs to the top ten. The sequencing used peripheral blood, collected on day 0 of AZD1222 vaccination. Receptors originate from an adult in good health.

This clone showed up just once. The V gene is TRBV28, the J gene TRBJ2-4, with D maybe TRBD1 (5 bases). The germline CDR1 and CDR2 sequences are MDHEN and SYDVKM. The CDR3 contains 15 residues. The V and J ends lost 2 bases and 0 bases respectively, with 8 bases between them. In DNA, the CDR3 is TGTGCCAGCAGTTTACAGGGTATAGCCAAAAACATTCAGTACTTC. This encodes CASSLQGIAKNIQYF.

V usage is TRBV28 and J usage is TRBJ2-5, with D hard to call. CDR3 size: 13 residues. Germline V gene lookup returns CDR1 MDHEN and CDR2 SYDVKM. Trimming removed 6 bases from V and 4 bases from J, with 12 bases in between. CDR3 nucleotide sequence: TGTGCCAGCAGCCCGCCCTGGACAGAGACCCAGTACTTC. It specifies CASSPPWTETQYF. The complete variable domain, with remaining parts taken from reference TRBV28 and TRBJ2-5, reads DVKVTQSSRYLVKRTGEKVFLECVQDMDHENMFWYRQDPGLGLRLIYFSYDVKMKEKGDIPEGYSVSREKKERFSLILESASTNQTSMYLCASSPPWTETQYFGPGTRLLVL.

This chain connects TRBV19 to TRBJ1-4; D is undetermined. V was pared by 4 bases and J by 0 bases, with 9 bases between. The CDR3 sequence is 15 residues long. Germline assignment: CDR1 LNHDA and CDR2 SQIVND (reference sequence). CDR3 DNA: TGTGCCAGTAGTACCGAAGTAGCAACTAATGAAAAACTGTTTTTT. This codes for CASSTEVATNEKLFF.

The chain links TRBV30 to TRBJ1-6; D is perhaps TRBD1 (5 bases). Trimming removed 3 bases at V and 0 bases at J, with 12 bases between. The CDR3 has 16 residues. Germline loops: CDR1 GTSNPN, CDR2 SVGIG (reference sequence). The CDR3 loop is CAWRSQGASYNSPLHF. DNA of the CDR3: TGTGCCTGGAGAAGCCAGGGCGCCTCCTATAATTCACCCCTCCACTTT.

The V and J genes are TRBV28 and TRBJ1-1, with 7 bases identical to TRBD1. The CDR3 is 14 residues long. V dropped 3 bases and J dropped 5; count of bases not matched to a gene: 6. The germline V gene has CDR1 MDHEN and CDR2 SYDVKM. CDR3 in DNA: TGTGCCAGCAGTTTTAGGGGGCTGAGGACTGAAGCTTTCTTT. Its translation is CASSFRGLRTEAFF.

This clone was counted a few times. This chain connects TRBV6-1 to TRBJ1-2; D unclear. This CDR3 is built from 12 residues. Trimming took 2 bases from V and 6 from J, leaving 7 bases between them. The germline gives CDR1 MNHNS, CDR2 SASEGT. CDR3 nucleotides: TGTGCCAGCAGTGAACAGGTCAATGGCTACACCTTC. It specifies CASSEQVNGYTF.

This clone was picked up one time. This sequence joins TRBV4-3 and TRBJ1-2; weak D call: TRBD1 (6 bases). This CDR3 spans 15 amino acids. The V gene's germline CDR1 is LGHNA and CDR2 YSLEER. The V end was cut by 0 bases, the J end by 5 bases, with 13 bases between. The CDR3 DNA follows: TGCGCCAGCAGCCAAGATTTTGGGGGCTTTTATGGCTACACCTTC. It encodes CASSQDFGGFYGYTF.

The V gene is TRBV5-1, the J gene TRBJ2-1; possibly TRBD2 for D (6 bases). The CDR3 consists of 15 residues. Germline CDR1 reads SGHRS; CDR2 reads YFSETQ. Trimming shortened V by 0 bases and J by 4 bases, and 11 bases separated the two germline ends. The CDR3 region is CASSLDGSRYNEQFF. The DNA for the CDR3 is TGCGCCAGCAGCTTGGACGGGAGTCGTTACAATGAGCAGTTCTTC. The full variable domain, with the rest looked up from reference TRBV5-1 and TRBJ2-1, is KAGVTQTPRYLIKTRGQQVTLSCSPISGHRSVSWYQQTPGQGLQFLFEYFSETQRNKGNFPGRFSGRQFSNSRSEMNVSTLELGDSALYLCASSLDGSRYNEQFFGPGTRLTVL.

In the case of this clone: Other DNA sequences within the sample encode an identical CDR3. The V gene is TRBV9, the J gene TRBJ2-1; 7 bases map to TRBD2. The CDR3 length is 17 residues. V lost 4 bases, J lost 7 bases, and 17 bases stayed unmatched. Germline V gene sequence: CDR1 SGDLS, CDR2 YYNGEE. The CDR3 sequence: CASSLRTSGASQNEQFF. The CDR3 DNA reads TGTGCCAGCAGCCTCAGGACCAGCGGGGCCAGCCAGAATGAGCAGTTCTTC.

V and J are TRBV7-9 and TRBJ2-5, with 14 bases matching TRBD2. The CDR3 runs 15 residues. Germline CDR1 and CDR2: SEHNR and FQNEAQ (reference sequence). V lost 4 bases to trimming and J lost 4 bases; unmatched junction nucleotides: 2. As DNA, the CDR3 is TGTGCCAGCAGCTACGGACTAGCGGGGGGAGAGACCCAGTACTTC. Amino acid sequence: CASSYGLAGGETQYF.

With regard to this clone: The sample contains more than one DNA sequence encoding this CDR3. The J gene is TRBJ1-2, the V gene TRBV27; 7 bases are a match to TRBD1. In germline, CDR1 is MNHEY, CDR2 SMNVEV (reference sequence). Trimming at V came to 3 bases and at J to 0 bases, leaving 1 base not matched to a gene. The CDR3 covers 14 residues. The CDR3 region has the DNA TGTGCCAGCAGTTTCAGGGGGGCTAACTATGGCTACACCTTC. It codes for CASSFRGANYGYTF.

The CDR3 region is CASSLGDSRKAFF. The CDR3 DNA sequence: TGCGCCAGCAGCTTGGGGGACAGTCGAAAAGCTTTCTTT. This sequence joins TRBV5-1 and TRBJ1-1; 7 bases match TRBD1. Germline V CDR1 and CDR2: SGHRS, YFSETQ. The CDR3 consists of 13 residues. The J segment lost 9 bases and the V segment lost 0 bases, leaving 5 bases of the junction unmatched. Together with reference TRBV5-1 and TRBJ1-1, the CDR3 gives the full variable domain: KAGVTQTPRYLIKTRGQQVTLSCSPISGHRSVSWYQQTPGQGLQFLFEYFSETQRNKGNFPGRFSGRQFSNSRSEMNVSTLELGDSALYLCASSLGDSRKAFFGQGTRLTVV.

The genes are TRBV2 and TRBJ1-5, with D uncertain. Trimming took 7 bases from V and 0 from J, leaving 7 bases between them. CDR1 SNHLY and CDR2 FYNNEI come from the germline V gene. The CDR3 runs to 13 residues. The CDR3 is CASMRYSNQPQHF. The CDR3 DNA sequence: TGTGCCAGCATGAGGTATAGCAATCAGCCCCAGCATTTT.

The J gene is TRBJ2-6, the V gene TRBV2; 7 bases are a match to TRBD1. V dropped 5 bases and J dropped 4; count of bases not matched to a gene: 8. The V gene's germline CDR1 is SNHLY and CDR2 FYNNEI. The CDR3 contains 16 residues. CDR3 residues: CASSIEGAVGANVLTF. DNA of the CDR3: TGTGCCAGCAGTATCGAGGGGGCAGTGGGGGCCAACGTCCTGACTTTC.

V and J are TRBV10-3 and TRBJ2-3; unclear D gene. The CDR3 is 12 amino acids. V lost 4 bases to trimming and J lost 2 bases, with 4 bases between them. Germline V CDR1 and CDR2: ENHRY, SYGVKD. Here the CDR3 reads CAISVYTDTQYF. CDR3 sequence (DNA): TGTGCCATCAGTGTCTACACAGATACGCAGTATTTT.

CDR3 residues: CASSPTLLGTGYQETQYF. CDR3 DNA: TGTGCCAGCAGTCCAACCCTTTTGGGGACAGGGTACCAAGAGACCCAGTACTTC. V and J are TRBV28 and TRBJ2-5; 9 nucleotides align to TRBD1. The V gene's germline CDR1 is MDHEN and CDR2 SYDVKM. The CDR3 is 18 residues long. V lost 5 bases and J lost 0; bases outside the gene matches: 13.

Comments on this clone: Other DNA sequences in the sample encode the same CDR3. V gene TRBV3-1 (or the pseudogene TRBV3-2) combines with J gene TRBJ1-6, with D possibly TRBD1 on 6 matching bases. This CDR3 is built from 13 residues. The germline V and J ends were trimmed by 2 bases and 7 bases, with 6 bases remaining between them. Germline CDR1 LGHDT, CDR2 YNNKEL (reference sequence). The CDR3 is CASSQTGNSPLHF. The CDR3 DNA follows: TGTGCCAGCAGCCAAACAGGGAATTCACCCCTCCACTTT.

The chain recombines TRBV3-1 (or the pseudogene TRBV3-2) with TRBJ2-5, with D possibly being TRBD2 (5 bases). CDR1 is LGHDT and CDR2 is YNNKEL in the germline V gene (reference sequence). Trimming shortened V by 1 base and J by 3 bases, and 9 bases separated the two germline ends. This CDR3 contains 14 residues. CDR3 nucleotide sequence: TGTGCCAGCAGCCAAGCTAACGGGAAAGAGACCCAGTACTTC. As protein: CASSQANGKETQYF.

The gene calls are TRBV25-1 and TRBJ1-2; TRBD1 aligns across 7 bases. The length of the CDR3 is 14 residues. The germline V gene encodes CDR1 MGHDK and CDR2 SYGVNS. The V and J ends lost 3 bases and 2 bases, in that order; junction bases with no gene match: 3. CDR3 sequence reads: CASSEPGQNYGYTF. Here the CDR3 DNA reads TGTGCCAGCAGTGAGCCGGGACAGAACTATGGCTACACCTTC.

V usage is TRBV28 and J usage is TRBJ1-1, with 7 bases fitting TRBD1. V shed 5 bases, J shed 1 base, and the junction held 7 bases outside the gene matches. Germline loops: CDR1 MDHEN, CDR2 SYDVKM. The CDR3 consists of 15 residues. CDR3 sequence reads: CASSQPGTENTEAFF. The CDR3, as DNA: TGTGCCAGCAGTCAACCCGGGACAGAGAACACTGAAGCTTTCTTT.

The gene calls are TRBV19 and TRBJ2-7; 9 bases match TRBD1. J lost 3 bases, V lost 5 bases, and 5 bases had no gene match. Germline V gene data show CDR1 as LNHDA and CDR2 as SQIVND (reference sequence). The CDR3 has 14 residues. CDR3 DNA sequence: TGTGCCAGTAGTCAGGCGGACAGGGGCTACGAGCAGTACTTC. Its translation is CASSQADRGYEQYF.

The V call is TRBV27, the J call TRBJ2-2; D remains ambiguous. Trimming removed 4 bases from V and 0 bases from J, with 3 bases in between. Germline-derived CDR1 and CDR2 are MNHEY and SMNVEV (reference sequence). The CDR3 totals 13 residues. The CDR3 here is CASSSTNTGELFF. In DNA, the CDR3 is TGTGCCAGCAGTTCTACGAACACCGGGGAGCTGTTTTTT.

The genes are TRBV5-1 and TRBJ2-5; a weak D match, TRBD2 (5 bases). V shed 2 bases and J shed 4 bases, with 12 bases lying between them. CDR1 is SGHRS and CDR2 is YFSETQ in the germline V gene. CDR3 size: 14 residues. The CDR3 DNA reads TGCGCCAGCAGCTTTGAGGGCCGGGGAGAGACCCAGTACTTC. Translating gives CASSFEGRGETQYF.

J is TRBJ2-1 and V is TRBV5-1; 12 bases agree with TRBD2. This CDR3 has 18 residues. Germline CDR1 is SGHRS and CDR2 is YFSETQ. The V and J ends lost 0 bases and 0 bases, in that order; junction bases with no gene match: 4. CDR3 protein: CASSLGTSGRTSYNEQFF. The CDR3, as DNA: TGCGCCAGCAGCTTGGGTACTAGCGGGAGGACCTCCTACAATGAGCAGTTCTTC. Supplemented by reference TRBV5-1 and TRBJ2-1, the full variable domain reads KAGVTQTPRYLIKTRGQQVTLSCSPISGHRSVSWYQQTPGQGLQFLFEYFSETQRNKGNFPGRFSGRQFSNSRSEMNVSTLELGDSALYLCASSLGTSGRTSYNEQFFGPGTRLTVL.

This clone was detected only once. This chain joins TRBV6-5 and TRBJ2-3; 12 bases are a match to TRBD2. CDR3 size: 14 residues. Germline loops: CDR1 MNHEY, CDR2 SVGAGI. V gave up 6 bases and J gave up 6 bases; unmatched junction bases: 4. CDR3 bases: TGTGCCAGCAGGACGGGACTAGCGGGCGATACGCAGTATTTT. Encoded protein: CASRTGLAGDTQYF.

This clone was seen more than once but under ten times. The chain couples TRBV6-5 to TRBJ1-3; unclear D gene. This CDR3 has 16 residues. The V end lost 2 bases, the J end lost 0 bases, and 11 bases lay between the germline ends. Germline lookup yields CDR1 MNHEY and CDR2 SVGAGI. This CDR3 is CASSYTSAGSGNTIYF. The CDR3 nucleotides are TGTGCCAGCAGTTACACGTCGGCTGGCTCTGGAAACACCATATATTTT.

This clone was observed a handful of times. J is TRBJ2-1 and V is TRBV19, with 9 bases fitting TRBD2. The CDR3 has 14 residues. CDR1 is LNHDA, CDR2 SQIVND, per germline (reference sequence). V lost 7 bases to trimming and J lost 5 bases; unmatched junction nucleotides: 6. CDR3 sequence: CASNRLAENNEQFF. The CDR3 DNA follows: TGTGCCAGTAACAGACTAGCGGAAAACAATGAGCAGTTCTTC. The full variable domain, rest sourced from reference TRBV19 and TRBJ2-1, is DGGITQSPKYLFRKEGQNVTLSCEQNLNHDAMYWYRQDPGQGLRLIYYSQIVNDFQKGDIAEGYSVSREKKESFPLTVTSAQKNPTAFYLCASNRLAENNEQFFGPGTRLTVL.

The chain has TRBV6-1 and TRBJ1-2, with 11 bases fitting TRBD1. CDR3 size: 16 residues. Germline V CDR1 and CDR2: MNHNS, SASEGT. J was trimmed by 4 bases and V by 0 bases; bases with no gene match: 4. The CDR3 nucleotides read TGTGCCAGCAGTGAAGCGTGGGGACAGGGGGTCTATGGCTACACCTTC. It specifies CASSEAWGQGVYGYTF.

This clone was recorded once. V and J are TRBV11-2 and TRBJ2-5, with D possibly matching TRBD1 (5 bases). CDR1 is SGHAT, CDR2 FQNNGV, per germline. The V gene lost 3 bases and the J gene lost 7 bases, with 24 bases spanning the gap. This CDR3 comprises 17 residues. CDR3 nucleotides: TGTGCCAGCAGCTTGGACCAGGGCGATGGTGCCGTGGGGACCCAGTACTTC. The encoded protein is CASSLDQGDGAVGTQYF.

The CDR3 DNA sequence: TGCGCCAGCTATCTTCTAGCGGGGGGGTACAATGAGCAGTTCTTC. It translates to CASYLLAGGYNEQFF. The chain is built from TRBV5-1 and TRBJ2-1; 12 bases fit TRBD2. Trimming removed 7 bases from V and 4 bases from J; junction bases left unmatched: 6. Germline V gene sequence: CDR1 SGHRS, CDR2 YFSETQ. The CDR3 contains 15 residues. The variable domain in full, completed from reference TRBV5-1 and TRBJ2-1, reads KAGVTQTPRYLIKTRGQQVTLSCSPISGHRSVSWYQQTPGQGLQFLFEYFSETQRNKGNFPGRFSGRQFSNSRSEMNVSTLELGDSALYLCASYLLAGGYNEQFFGPGTRLTVL.

The rearrangement links TRBV28 to TRBJ1-4; D is perhaps TRBD1 (5 bases). V gave up 4 bases and J gave up 8 bases, with 14 bases separating them. The CDR3 is made up of 14 amino acids. The germline CDR1 and CDR2 sequences are MDHEN and SYDVKM. The CDR3 DNA is TGTGCCAGCAGTTACACGGCGGGGGGAGAAAAACTGTTTTTT. Encoded protein: CASSYTAGGEKLFF.